These 32 T cell receptor beta chains came from one sample sequenced in a study of monozygotic twins with inflammatory bowel disease. TCRdb reprocessed the 5' RACE reads and keeps a single row for each CDR3 protein, giving no DNA. The table gives some 450,000 distinct CDR3 sequences; the top ten clones make up 2% to 2.5% of it. The specimen sequenced was blood. The receptors shown here come from a human donor with ulcerative colitis or Crohn's disease, or a healthy co-twin of an affected twin (not recorded which).

The V call is TRBV19, the J call TRBJ2-5; lacking DNA, the TRBD1 call made by TCRdb goes unchecked. Germline loops: CDR1 LNHDA, CDR2 SQIVND (reference sequence). The CDR3 length is 14 residues. The CDR3 is CASSIGGQRGTQYF.

The chain uses TRBV7-2 and TRBJ2-1; without DNA, the TCRdb call of TRBD1 cannot be checked. This CDR3 comprises 15 residues. Germline V gene data show CDR1 as SGHTA and CDR2 as FQGNSA. CDR3 amino acids: CASSRTGTSYNEQFF. The full variable domain, completed using reference TRBV7-2 and TRBJ2-1, is GAGVSQSPSNKVTEKGKDVELRCDPISGHTALYWYRQSLGQGLEFLIYFQGNSAPDKSGLPSDRFSAERTGGSVSTLTIQRTQQEDSAVYLCASSRTGTSYNEQFFGPGTRLTVL.

The chain carries TRBV10-3 and TRBJ1-1; absent DNA, TCRdb's TRBD1 call cannot be checked. Germline V gives CDR1 ENHRY, CDR2 SYGVKD. This CDR3 is built from 13 residues. This CDR3 is CATLTGGGTEAFF.

The V and J genes are TRBV5-5 and TRBJ1-1; the D call of TRBD1 rests on TCRdb alone, since no DNA is present to check it. This CDR3 region has 14 residues. Per germline, CDR1 SGHKS and CDR2 YYEKEE (reference sequence). The CDR3 spells CASSLAGGGTEAFF.

The chain couples TRBV30 to TRBJ2-1; the TRBD1 assignment by TCRdb is unverifiable without DNA. This CDR3 spans 12 amino acids. The V gene's germline CDR1 is GTSNPN and CDR2 SVGIG (reference sequence). CDR3 residues: CAWAPAYNEQFF.

The CDR3 spells CASSLRTNTEAFF. The V and J genes are TRBV5-1 and TRBJ1-1. This CDR3 has 13 residues. Germline CDR1 is SGHRS and CDR2 is YFSETQ.

The V gene is TRBV7-9, the J gene TRBJ1-6; the D gene TCRdb calls, TRBD1, cannot be checked with no DNA. The CDR3 runs 15 residues. Germline V gene lookup returns CDR1 SEHNR and CDR2 FQNEAQ (reference sequence). CDR3 sequence reads: CASSLGVGGNSPLHF.

This chain links TRBV20-1 with TRBJ2-1; TCRdb lists TRBD2, though no DNA is available to test this call. The V gene's germline CDR1 is DFQATT and CDR2 SNEGSKA (reference sequence). The CDR3 length is 16 residues. The CDR3 sequence: CSAKTLAGRSYNEQFF.

The chain recombines TRBV28 with TRBJ2-2; TCRdb's D call of TRBD1 is untestable without DNA. The length of the CDR3 is 16 residues. Germline assignment: CDR1 MDHEN and CDR2 SYDVKM. The CDR3 region is CASKVTGSLGTGELFF.

This chain uses TRBV6-5 with TRBJ2-2; TCRdb calls TRBD2, which cannot be checked without DNA. Germline V gives CDR1 MNHEY, CDR2 SVGAGI. This CDR3 is built from 16 residues. CDR3 amino acids: CASSYSGRWRPGELFF.

The chain links TRBV7-2 to TRBJ1-2. The germline CDR1 and CDR2 sequences are SGHTA and FQGNSA. The CDR3 loop spans 14 amino acids. The CDR3 loop reads CASGLQPTNYGYTF. The full variable domain, in which reference TRBV7-2 and TRBJ1-2 provide the parts outside the CDR3, is GAGVSQSPSNKVTEKGKDVELRCDPISGHTALYWYRQSLGQGLEFLIYFQGNSAPDKSGLPSDRFSAERTGGSVSTLTIQRTQQEDSAVYLCASGLQPTNYGYTFGSGTRLTVV.

J is TRBJ1-6 and V is TRBV20-1; TCRdb's D gene call, TRBD1, goes unchecked for lack of DNA. The CDR3 extends over 14 amino acids. The germline gives CDR1 DFQATT, CDR2 SNEGSKA (reference sequence). CDR3: CSAREPGNNSPLHF.

J is TRBJ2-7 and V is TRBV12-3 or TRBV12-4; the TRBD2 assignment by TCRdb is unverifiable without DNA. CDR3 size: 15 residues. CDR3: CASSYYGVGLYEQYF.

The chain joins TRBV18 to TRBJ2-5. The CDR3 loop spans 12 amino acids. The germline CDR1 and CDR2 sequences are KGHSH and LQKENI. The CDR3: CASSPPGETQYF.

The rearrangement uses TRBV19 and TRBJ1-5; the TRBD1 assignment by TCRdb is unverifiable without DNA. Germline assignment: CDR1 LNHDA and CDR2 SQIVND (reference sequence). The CDR3 runs 14 residues. The CDR3 protein is CASKALGPYQPQHF. Drawing the rest from reference TRBV19 and TRBJ1-5, the complete variable domain is DGGITQSPKYLFRKEGQNVTLSCEQNLNHDAMYWYRQDPGQGLRLIYYSQIVNDFQKGDIAEGYSVSREKKESFPLTVTSAQKNPTAFYLCASKALGPYQPQHFGDGTRLSIL.

The genes are TRBV29-1 and TRBJ2-1. Germline loops: CDR1 SQVTM, CDR2 ANQGSEA. This CDR3 is 11 amino acids long. The CDR3 protein is CSVMHPNEQFF.

CDR3 amino acids: CASIMTNYSPLHF. The V and J genes are TRBV7-9 and TRBJ1-6. CDR3 length equals 13 residues. Germline V gives CDR1 SEHNR, CDR2 FQNEAQ (reference sequence). Looking up the rest from reference TRBV7-9 and TRBJ1-6 gives the full variable domain: DTGVSQNPRHKITKRGQNVTFRCDPISEHNRLYWYRQTLGQGPEFLTYFQNEAQLEKSRLLSDRFSAERPKGSFSTLEIQRTEQGDSAMYLCASIMTNYSPLHFGNGTRLTVT.

V gene TRBV29-1 combines with J gene TRBJ2-2; the TRBD1 assignment by TCRdb is unverifiable without DNA. The CDR3 runs to 13 residues. Per the germline V gene, CDR1 is SQVTM and CDR2 is ANQGSEA. The CDR3 loop reads CSVRATGTGELFF.

The chain recombines TRBV5-1 with TRBJ2-5; the TCRdb call, TRBD1, lacks DNA for checking. The CDR3 runs to 16 residues. Germline values: CDR1 SGHRS, CDR2 YFSETQ. The CDR3 reads CASSLRSRQLGETQYF.

V gene TRBV27 combines with J gene TRBJ1-3; TCRdb designates TRBD1, a call that cannot be tested without DNA. This CDR3 comprises 15 residues. CDR1 and CDR2 from the germline V gene are MNHEY and SMNVEV (reference sequence). The CDR3 loop reads CASSPRDRAGNTIYF.

V is TRBV6-1 and J is TRBJ2-1; TCRdb outputs TRBD2, but without DNA this stays unchecked. CDR3 length: 16 amino acids. Germline V lookup: CDR1 MNHNS, CDR2 SASEGT. CDR3: CASSQRPSGRGNEQFF.

V and J are TRBV7-9 and TRBJ2-2; TCRdb reports TRBD2, a call that lacks DNA to check it against. This CDR3 contains 15 residues. Per the germline V gene, CDR1 is SEHNR and CDR2 is FQNEAQ (reference sequence). CDR3 protein: CASSLAPSGTGELFF.

This CDR3 reads CASSVASGGPQFF. The chain uses TRBV6-1 and TRBJ2-1; the TCRdb D gene call, TRBD2, has no DNA to confirm it. This CDR3 has 13 residues. Germline CDR1 reads MNHNS; CDR2 reads SASEGT.

The chain joins TRBV12-3 or TRBV12-4 to TRBJ2-3. This CDR3 is built from 14 residues. CDR3 in amino acids: CASSRSSSTDTQYF.

This chain joins TRBV19 and TRBJ1-1; TCRdb lists TRBD1, though no DNA is available to test this call. This CDR3 comprises 15 residues. Germline CDR1 is LNHDA and CDR2 is SQIVND (reference sequence). The chain's CDR3 is CASSMSEGARTEAFF.

The rearrangement uses TRBV7-9 and TRBJ1-5; the D call from TCRdb, TRBD1, cannot be confirmed without DNA. The V gene's germline CDR1 is SEHNR and CDR2 FQNEAQ (reference sequence). The CDR3 runs to 14 residues. Here the CDR3 reads CASSPTGAQWPQHF.

The V and J genes are TRBV15 and TRBJ2-1; the TCRdb call, TRBD2, lacks DNA for checking. CDR3 length: 13 amino acids. Germline CDR1 LNHNV, CDR2 YYDKDF (reference sequence). The CDR3 loop is CATRGRLAHEQFF.

V gene TRBV19 combines with J gene TRBJ2-2; the TRBD1 assignment by TCRdb is unverifiable without DNA. The CDR3 runs 14 residues. Per germline, CDR1 LNHDA and CDR2 SQIVND (reference sequence). The CDR3 is CASSATGFTGELFF.

This chain uses TRBV5-1 with TRBJ2-3; TCRdb's D call of TRBD2 is untestable without DNA. This CDR3 is 15 amino acids long. CDR1 is SGHRS, CDR2 YFSETQ, per germline. The CDR3 protein is CASSFSGGALDTQYF.

The chain couples TRBV10-3 to TRBJ2-7; lacking DNA, the TRBD1 call made by TCRdb goes unchecked. Germline V gene data show CDR1 as ENHRY and CDR2 as SYGVKD. This CDR3 has 14 amino acids. CDR3 sequence: CAISESAPAHEQYF.

V and J are TRBV6-6 and TRBJ1-5; as DNA is missing, the TRBD1 call by TCRdb cannot be tested. CDR1 and CDR2 from the germline V gene are MNHNY and SVGAGI (reference sequence). The CDR3 consists of 14 residues. The CDR3 sequence is CASTTGNSNQPQHF.

This chain joins TRBV3-1 and TRBJ1-1. The germline gives CDR1 LGHDT, CDR2 YNNKEL (reference sequence). The CDR3 sequence is 14 residues long. The CDR3 spells CASSRERLNTEAFF.